A selection of T cell receptor beta chains follows, all from one sample in a study of regulatory T cells in long-lasting Graves disease. Via MiXCR, TCRdb re-called the multiplex PCR reads, giving one row per CDR3 protein. Found here are about 430,000 distinct CDR3 sequences, over 14% of them singletons; the top ten hold over 7%. These sequences were also reported in another study, on T cells in Graves' hyperthyroidism and ophthalmopathy.

Sequencing was performed on peripheral blood mononuclear cells (PBMCs), taken at new diagnosis, from a patient treated with antithyroid drugs. Receptors were obtained from a woman in her 40s with Graves disease. The CDR3 runs from the conserved cysteine through the conserved F or W. D genes are given only for firm matches. Size is stated for part of the rows, as once, few or many counts, or as a class when the clone is expanded.

cdr3_aa	cdr3_nt	clone_size	d_call	v_call	j_call
CSVCFRGGEAFF	TGCAGCGTTTGTTTTCGGGGAGGTGAAGCTTTCTTT	-	-	TRBV29-1	TRBJ1-1
CASSLVFLRTSLAGGVPRELFF	TGTGCCAGCAGTTTAGTATTTCTGAGGACCTCGCTAGCGGGGGGCGTTCCCCGGGAGCTGTTTTTT	many	TRBD2	TRBV12-3/TRBV12-4	TRBJ2-2
CASSLARLLTGELFF	TGTGCCAGCAGTTTAGCCCGTCTACTCACCGGGGAGCTGTTTTTT	many	-	TRBV12-3/TRBV12-4	TRBJ2-2
CASSVDSNEKLFF	TGTGCCAGCAGTGTGGACAGTAATGAAAAACTGTTTTTT	-	-	TRBV7-9	TRBJ1-4
CASRHGTGDEKLFF	TGTGCCAGCAGACACGGGACAGGGGATGAAAAACTGTTTTTT	few	TRBD1	TRBV6-1	TRBJ1-4
CASSYGVPAEVAFF	TGTGCCAGCAGTTACGGGGTCCCCGCCGAAGTGGCTTTCTTT	few	-	TRBV6-5	TRBJ1-1
CASSPRGTGAENSPLHF	TGTGCCAGCAGCCCTAGGGGGACAGGGGCGGAGAATTCACCCCTCCACTTT	many	TRBD1	TRBV13	TRBJ1-6
CASSLGLRQGAWDGGYTF	TGTGCCAGCAGCTTAGGTCTTCGTCAGGGGGCTTGGGATGGTGGCTACACCTTC	many	TRBD1	TRBV7-2	TRBJ1-2
CASSQTGSGEKLFF	TGTGCCAGCAGCCAGACAGGGTCAGGTGAAAAACTGTTTTTT	-	TRBD1	TRBV3-1	TRBJ1-4
CASSLRGRGTDTQYF	TGTGCCAGCAGCTTAAGAGGGAGGGGAACAGATACGCAGTATTTT	many	TRBD2	TRBV28	TRBJ2-3
CASSLGTSGTYEQYF	TGTGCCAGCAGCTTAGGGACTAGCGGTACCTACGAGCAGTACTTC	many	TRBD2	TRBV11-2	TRBJ2-7
CASSQLKAGNFYNEQFF	TGTGCCAGCAGCCAGCTGAAAGCGGGAAACTTCTACAATGAGCAGTTCTTC	few	TRBD2	TRBV14	TRBJ2-1
CASAPGDSYTDTQYF	TGTGCTAGTGCCCCCGGGGACAGTTACACAGATACGCAGTATTTT	many	TRBD1	TRBV12-5	TRBJ2-3
CATSKEGKETQYF	TGTGCCACCAGTAAGGAGGGGAAAGAGACCCAGTACTTC	many	-	TRBV24-1	TRBJ2-5
CASRPQGGFNQPQHF	TGTGCCAGCAGGCCCCAAGGGGGTTTCAATCAGCCCCAGCATTTT	many	-	TRBV28	TRBJ1-5
CASSPVDHYGYTF	TGTGCCAGCAGCCCAGTAGACCACTATGGCTACACCTTC	few	-	TRBV28	TRBJ1-2
CSAARSTGSQETQYF	TGCAGTGCCGCGCGGTCGACAGGGTCCCAAGAGACCCAGTACTTC	few	TRBD1	TRBV20-1	TRBJ2-5
CAWSAGAQQFF	TGTGCCTGGAGTGCTGGGGCTCAACAGTTCTTC	few	-	TRBV30	TRBJ2-1
CASRASGSLADTQYF	TGTGCCAGCAGGGCTAGCGGGAGCCTCGCAGATACGCAGTATTTT	-	TRBD2	TRBV2	TRBJ2-3
CASTGTSSYEQYF	TGTGCCAGCACCGGGACTAGCTCCTACGAGCAGTACTTC	few	TRBD2	TRBV27	TRBJ2-7
CASSFSGSVAEQFF	TGTGCCAGCAGTTTCAGCGGGAGTGTCGCTGAGCAGTTCTTC	many	TRBD2	TRBV12-3/TRBV12-4	TRBJ2-1
CASSTTPARRTDTQYF	TGTGCCAGTAGTACCACCCCGGCGCGGCGCACAGATACGCAGTATTTT	-	-	TRBV19	TRBJ2-3
CASSPSGLEVYEQYF	TGCGCCAGCAGCCCATCGGGACTAGAGGTCTACGAGCAGTACTTC	many	TRBD2	TRBV5-1	TRBJ2-7
CASRPTSGSNTGELFF	TGTGCCAGCAGGCCAACTAGCGGGAGTAACACCGGGGAGCTGTTTTTT	-	TRBD2	TRBV12-3/TRBV12-4	TRBJ2-2
CASSVGDYSYNEQFF	TGTGCCAGCAGCGTAGGAGATTACTCCTACAATGAGCAGTTCTTC	few	-	TRBV9	TRBJ2-1
CASTPSGSGELFF	TGTGCCAGCACCCCTTCGGGTTCCGGGGAGCTGTTTTTT	-	-	TRBV3-1	TRBJ2-2
CASSAQQIMNTEAFF	TGTGCCAGCAGCGCTCAGCAGATTATGAACACTGAAGCTTTCTTT	many	-	TRBV14	TRBJ1-1
CASSLGRGMKVNPYGYTF	TGCGCCAGCAGCTTGGGGCGGGGGATGAAAGTAAACCCCTATGGCTACACCTTC	few	-	TRBV5-1	TRBJ1-2
CASSQAGLAKLNEQFF	TGTGCCAGCAGCCAGGCGGGACTAGCAAAGTTGAATGAGCAGTTCTTC	many	TRBD2	TRBV3-1	TRBJ2-1
CSAGGAGNTIYF	TGCAGTGCTGGGGGGGCGGGAAACACCATATATTTT	few	-	TRBV20-1	TRBJ1-3
CASSFEGSNSTDTQYF	TGTGCCAGCAGTTTTGAGGGTTCTAATAGCACAGATACGCAGTATTTT	many	-	TRBV28	TRBJ2-3
CASSQSGRITGELFF	TGTGCCAGCAGCCAGAGCGGGAGAATAACCGGGGAGCTGTTTTTT	many	TRBD2	TRBV6-1	TRBJ2-2
CASSQGAPQLAKNIQYF	TGCGCCAGCAGCCAAGGCGCGCCACAACTTGCCAAAAACATTCAGTACTTC	-	-	TRBV4-3	TRBJ2-4
CASSSTSGSMHTQYF	TGTGCCAGCAGTTCGACTAGCGGGAGTATGCATACGCAGTATTTT	many	TRBD2	TRBV28	TRBJ2-3
CASSALAGGNNEQFF	TGTGCCAGCAGCGCCTTAGCGGGAGGGAACAATGAGCAGTTCTTC	many	TRBD2	TRBV9	TRBJ2-1
CSARVTNTGELFF	TGCAGTGCTAGAGTGACGAACACCGGGGAGCTGTTTTTT	many	-	TRBV20-1	TRBJ2-2
CASSVETGALETQYF	TGTGCCAGCAGCGTAGAGACAGGGGCCCTAGAGACCCAGTACTTC	many	TRBD1	TRBV9	TRBJ2-5
CSTLSGISGNTIYF	TGCAGTACCCTATCGGGGATCTCTGGAAACACCATATATTTT	-	-	TRBV20-1	TRBJ1-3
CAWSMTGNQPQHF	TGTGCCTGGAGCATGACAGGTAATCAGCCCCAGCATTTT	-	-	TRBV30	TRBJ1-5
CAIAGGTDTQYF	TGTGCCATCGCCGGTGGCACAGATACGCAGTATTTT	many	-	TRBV10-3	TRBJ2-3
CASNLRQGRTDTQYF	TGTGCCAGCAATCTCAGGCAGGGCCGCACAGATACGCAGTATTTT	-	-	TRBV7-2	TRBJ2-3
CASSPLLAGGYNEQFF	TGCGCCAGCAGCCCACTACTAGCGGGAGGATACAATGAGCAGTTCTTC	-	TRBD2	TRBV4-1	TRBJ2-1
CASSLVTGGDYEQYF	TGTGCCAGCAGCTTAGTGACAGGTGGGGATTACGAGCAGTACTTC	many	-	TRBV11-2	TRBJ2-7
CASSRTASGYTF	TGCGCCAGCAGCCGGACGGCTAGCGGCTACACCTTC	-	-	TRBV5-1	TRBJ1-2
CASSQGAGTSPYNEQFF	TGCGCCAGCAGCCAAGGTGCCGGGACTAGCCCCTACAATGAGCAGTTCTTC	few	TRBD2	TRBV4-1	TRBJ2-1
CASSYSARDRYNQPQHF	TGTGCCAGCAGTTACTCGGCCCGGGACAGGTACAATCAGCCCCAGCATTTT	many	TRBD1	TRBV6-5	TRBJ1-5
CASLGEGETQYF	TGCGCCAGCTTAGGGGAAGGAGAGACCCAGTACTTC	many	-	TRBV5-1	TRBJ2-5
CASSFSTTATNEKLFF	TGTGCCAGCAGTTTTTCTACGACAGCAACTAATGAAAAACTGTTTTTT	-	-	TRBV12-3/TRBV12-4	TRBJ1-4
CASSQNSGLVETQYF	TGCGCCAGCAGCCAGAATAGCGGGCTTGTGGAGACCCAGTACTTC	-	TRBD2	TRBV4-1	TRBJ2-5
CASSLGLAGEGDTQYF	TGTGCCAGCAGTTTGGGACTAGCGGGAGAAGGAGATACGCAGTATTTT	many	TRBD2	TRBV28	TRBJ2-3